This TCR beta chain was obtained from a study of vaccination effects on CD4 cells after COVID-19 (dated by TCRdb to between 2021 and 2024). Study-level background: Participants received two doses of either the BNT162b2 or the mRNA-1273 mRNA SARS-CoV-2 vaccine. In both COVID-19 convalescent patients and infection-naive vaccine recipients, the study compared SARS-CoV-2 spike-specific CD4+ TCR repertoires from before mRNA vaccination with those from after it. Altogether, some 11 COVID-19 convalescent patients and a few SARS-CoV-2-naive healthy vaccine recipients made up the full study. Cultures from other donors in the study were sequenced using the Oncomine TCR Beta short-read assay on an Illumina iSeq 100.

As for this clone: Its antigen specificity is not known. Base quality data are lacking; no much larger clone is found one base away.

Overall study results and their limits: Among healthy vaccine recipients, nearly all vaccine-induced clones were SARS-CoV-2 mono-reactive, and only 1 of 255 was cross-reactive with common cold coronaviruses. Only a small number of convalescent patients were included, and no early post-infection timepoints were available, which limited the study. Clones induced by infection and clones induced by vaccination both contracted markedly at late timepoints after vaccination, which fits with T cell responses waning over time.

V is clipped by 5 bases and J by 1 base, and the sequence between their germline boundaries is 11 bases long. There are 14 amino acids in the CDR3, from cysteine to phenylalanine inclusive. Of all the DNA, just the CDR3 is kept, 42 bases in frame from base 1. Per the germline V gene, SGHTA is the CDR1 and FQGNSA is the CDR2. The library came from the immunoSEQ multiplex PCR assay. TCR beta CDR3 sequencing was performed on DNA from the cultured, isolated CD4+ T cells. The source study handled its data this way. Non-productive TCR sequences were removed and reads were trimmed to the CDR3 region, keeping CDR3s of at least 7 amino acids. Antigen-specific clonotypes were identified using the MANAFEST web app by comparison of expansion in peptide wells against reference cultures. For clones to be considered positive, expansion at FDR<0.05 versus reference and all other wells, an odds ratio above 5, and a frequency above 0.1% in two replicate wells were required. Clonotypes significantly expanded in SARS-CoV-2 spike wells and in at least one common cold coronavirus spike condition were defined as cross-reactive. CDR3 similarity was assessed by Levenshtein distance using the stringdist R package, and unrooted trees were constructed with ape in R 3.6.1. As stored in TCRdb, this immuneACCESS dataset retains in-frame rearrangements with V and J assigned. A fraction of the clones does not appear; measured against another copy, unresolved V genes explain less than half of the discrepancy, and the remainder lacks a known reason. V, J and clone size reflect that table, while D and trimming were determined from the DNA. A total of 50,000 to 60,000 clones appear in this sample, more than 60% of them only once. The top ten clonotypes cover around 20% of the sample.

To identify antigen-specific CD4+ T cell clonotypes by their expansion, the ViraFEST assay first stimulated PBMC with viral peptide pools and then applied TCR sequencing. After approximately eleven days of culture, CD4+ T cells were isolated with the EasySep CD4+ T cell isolation kit. Negative nucleocapsid antibody results before and after vaccination confirmed that the healthy vaccine recipients had no prior SARS-CoV-2 infection. Each well held two million PBMC cultured in IMDM containing roughly 5% human AB serum, 8.5 to 10 IU/ml IL-2 and gentamicin, along with approximately 10 ug/ml peptides. Half of the culture medium was replaced with fresh IL-2-containing medium on days 3 and 7. Unless noted otherwise, every peptide stimulation condition was cultured in triplicate wells. Using Ficoll-Paque Plus gradient centrifugation, PBMC were separated from whole blood and then either used fresh or cryopreserved at -140C. The overlapping peptide pools covered the spike proteins of SARS-CoV-2 as well as those of the common cold coronaviruses HCoV-NL63, HCoV-OC43 and HCoV-229E. The QIAamp micro DNA kit was used to extract genomic DNA from the cultured CD4+ T cells.

The sequence was obtained from a human donor who received a COVID-19 vaccine. This chain joins TRBV7-2 to TRBJ1-1; matching of 5 bases hints at TRBD1 as the D gene. The sequences come from CD4+ T cells from PBMCs cultured with SARS-CoV-2 spike peptides, collected before COVID-19 vaccination. The cell subset or site label here, explained by the study, means: SARS-CoV-2 spike overlapping peptide pool stimulation. The DNA sequence follows: TGTGCCAGCAGCAGCGGGACGGCGAACACTGAAGCTTTCTTT. Its translation reads: CASSSGTANTEAFF.